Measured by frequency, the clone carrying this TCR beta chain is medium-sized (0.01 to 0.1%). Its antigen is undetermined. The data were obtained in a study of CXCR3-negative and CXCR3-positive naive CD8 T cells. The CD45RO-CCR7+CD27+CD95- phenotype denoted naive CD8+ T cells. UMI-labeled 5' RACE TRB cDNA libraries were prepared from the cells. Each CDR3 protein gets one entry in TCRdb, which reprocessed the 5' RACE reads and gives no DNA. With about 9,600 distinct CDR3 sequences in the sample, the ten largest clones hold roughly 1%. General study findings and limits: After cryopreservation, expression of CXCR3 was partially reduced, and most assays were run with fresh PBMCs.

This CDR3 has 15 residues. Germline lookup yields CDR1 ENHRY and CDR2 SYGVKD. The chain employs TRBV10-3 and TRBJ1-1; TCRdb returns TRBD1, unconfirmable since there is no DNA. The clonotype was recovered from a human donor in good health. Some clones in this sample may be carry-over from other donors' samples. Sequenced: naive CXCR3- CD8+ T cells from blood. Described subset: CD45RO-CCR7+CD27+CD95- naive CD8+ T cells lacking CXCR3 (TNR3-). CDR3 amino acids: CAISPPPGQGAEAFF.